These 4 T cell receptor beta chains were all obtained from the same sample, sequenced in a study of blood T cell repertoires in COVID-19. Some clones are missing from TCRdb's copy, which holds only in-frame ones; the method was immunoSEQ multiplex PCR. Here the sample spans hundreds of thousands of clones, about 89% being singletons. Sequenced input: peripheral blood. The receptors stem from a man aged 40-49 years with acute or convalescent COVID-19.

J is TRBJ1-5 and V is TRBV14; 9 bases agree with TRBD1. From germline, CDR1 is SGHDN and CDR2 FVKESK. With 0 bases clipped from V and 1 base from J, the junction kept 7 bases outside the gene matches. This CDR3 comprises 18 residues. The CDR3 protein is CASSQDGQGYGSNQPQHF. The CDR3 DNA follows: TGTGCCAGCAGCCAAGATGGACAGGGGTATGGGAGCAATCAGCCCCAGCATTTT.

The chain recombines TRBV3-1 (or the pseudogene TRBV3-2) with TRBJ1-5; D ambiguous. V lost 0 bases to trimming and J lost 5 bases, with 5 bases between them. The CDR3 sequence is 13 residues long. Germline V lookup: CDR1 LGHDT, CDR2 YNNKEL (reference sequence). This chain's CDR3 is CASSQELDQPQHF. The DNA for the CDR3 is TGTGCCAGCAGCCAAGAACTGGATCAGCCCCAGCATTTT.

The chain recombines TRBV7-9 with TRBJ1-5, with D unclear. Germline loops: CDR1 SEHNR, CDR2 FQNEAQ (reference sequence). CDR3 length: 14 amino acids. V lost 4 bases and J lost 1, with 8 bases in between. As DNA, the CDR3 is TGTGCCAGCAGCTCAAGTGAGAGCAATCAGCCCCAGCATTTT. This translates into CASSSSESNQPQHF. Variable domain in full (rest from reference TRBV7-9 and TRBJ1-5): DTGVSQNPRHKITKRGQNVTFRCDPISEHNRLYWYRQTLGQGPEFLTYFQNEAQLEKSRLLSDRFSAERPKGSFSTLEIQRTEQGDSAMYLCASSSSESNQPQHFGDGTRLSIL.

Written as DNA, the CDR3 is TGTGCCAGCAGCTTAGCGGGGGGTAGGGATCGGTACTTC. Protein: CASSLAGGRDRYF. This chain links TRBV7-9 with TRBJ2-7, with D possibly TRBD2 on 6 matching bases. Trimming took 0 bases from V and 12 from J, leaving 15 bases between them. The germline V gene encodes CDR1 SEHNR and CDR2 FQNEAQ (reference sequence). CDR3 size: 13 residues.